Below, 30 T cell receptor beta chains from the same sample are listed, as sequenced in a study of beta chain features in type 1 diabetes. Investigators reverse transcribed all isolated RNA, so they sequenced expressed TCRB transcripts. The protocol was immunoSEQ multiplex PCR, while the TCRdb copy is restricted to in-frame clones and leaves out a portion. There are around 400,000 clones in the sample; about 16% occur only once, and approximately 0.019% lies in the top ten. Material for sequencing was naive CD4+ T cells from blood. The receptors here all came from a woman under 30 in good health.

The chain combines TRBV11-2 with TRBJ2-7, with TRBD2 matching over 15 bases. This CDR3 has 18 residues. After removal of 4 bases from V and 4 bases from J, the junction contained 11 bases not matched to a gene. Per the germline V gene, CDR1 is SGHAT and CDR2 is FQNNGV. Written as DNA, the CDR3 is TGTGCCAGCAGCTCGCCCTCGGTCGGGACTAGCGGGAGGTACGAGCAGTACTTC. Amino acid sequence: CASSSPSVGTSGRYEQYF.

This clone appeared a few times. The chain couples TRBV29-1 to TRBJ2-7; 7 bases map to TRBD2. This CDR3 region has 14 residues. Per the germline V gene, CDR1 is SQVTM and CDR2 is ANQGSEA. With 0 bases clipped from V and 6 bases from J, the junction kept 8 bases outside the gene matches. The CDR3 spells CSVEDPGLGSEQYF. Here the CDR3 DNA reads TGCAGCGTTGAAGATCCCGGACTAGGGAGCGAGCAGTACTTC.

V gene TRBV7-2 combines with J gene TRBJ2-7, with TRBD2 as a possible D gene (5 bases). V was trimmed by 5 bases and J by 0 bases, leaving 14 bases between them. The germline CDR1 and CDR2 sequences are SGHTA and FQGNSA. The length of the CDR3 is 15 residues. CDR3 sequence reads: CASSPSLADSYEQYF. The CDR3 DNA reads as TGTGCCAGCAGCCCGTCCCTAGCTGACTCCTACGAGCAGTACTTC. The whole variable domain, remainder taken from reference TRBV7-2 and TRBJ2-7, is GAGVSQSPSNKVTEKGKDVELRCDPISGHTALYWYRQSLGQGLEFLIYFQGNSAPDKSGLPSDRFSAERTGGSVSTLTIQRTQQEDSAVYLCASSPSLADSYEQYFGPGTRLTVT.

This clone has more than one count but fewer than ten. The V call is TRBV6-1, the J call TRBJ2-1; 9 bases map to TRBD2. The CDR3 is 15 amino acids. The germline V gene encodes CDR1 MNHNS and CDR2 SASEGT. Trimming took 7 bases from V and 11 from J; bases not matched to a gene: 15. The CDR3 region is CASIGEAGGLWKQFF. In nucleotides, the CDR3 is TGTGCCAGCATCGGAGAAGCGGGAGGTTTGTGGAAGCAGTTCTTC.

V gene TRBV2 combines with J gene TRBJ1-1; TRBD1 aligns across 8 bases. The J segment lost 2 bases and the V segment lost 6 bases, leaving 2 bases of the junction unmatched. From germline, CDR1 is SNHLY and CDR2 FYNNEI. CDR3 size: 13 residues. CDR3 protein: CASRGQANTEAFF. The DNA of the CDR3 is TGTGCCAGCAGGGGACAGGCTAACACTGAAGCTTTCTTT. Combining the CDR3 with reference TRBV2 and TRBJ1-1 gives the whole variable domain EPEVTQTPSHQVTQMGQEVILRCVPISNHLYFYWYRQILGQKVEFLVSFYNNEISEKSEIFDDQFSVERPDGSNFTLKIRSTKLEDSAMYFCASRGQANTEAFFGQGTRLTVV.

The gene calls are TRBV13 and TRBJ2-1; D remains unclear. Trimming left V 2 bases short and J 8 bases short, with 4 bases between. Germline values: CDR1 PRHDT, CDR2 FYEKMQ (reference sequence). The CDR3 extends over 11 amino acids. CDR3 sequence: CASSLYYEQFF. CDR3 bases: TGTGCCAGCAGCTTATATTATGAGCAGTTCTTC.

This clone came up a few times. The sample holds other DNA sequences that translate to the same CDR3. CDR3 DNA: TGTGCCAGCTCACCAGCCAGCGGAGTAAGCACAGATACGCAGTATTTT. Translation: CASSPASGVSTDTQYF. The V call is TRBV18, the J call TRBJ2-3, with TRBD2 as a possible D gene (5 bases). The germline V and J ends were trimmed by 2 bases and 0 bases, with 12 bases remaining between them. Germline V lookup: CDR1 KGHSH, CDR2 LQKENI. The CDR3 has 16 amino acids. Based on the CDR3 plus reference TRBV18 and TRBJ2-3, the full variable domain is NAGVMQNPRHLVRRRGQEARLRCSPMKGHSHVYWYRQLPEEGLKFMVYLQKENIIDESGMPKERFSAEFPKEGPSILRIQQVVRGDSAAYFCASSPASGVSTDTQYFGPGTRLTVL.

This sequence joins TRBV11-3 and TRBJ2-5; tentatively, D is TRBD2 (6 bases). The CDR3 runs 14 residues. Germline V gene data show CDR1 as SGHNT and CDR2 as YENEEA. Trimming removed 2 bases at V and 5 bases at J, with 12 bases between. For the CDR3, the DNA is TGTGCCAGCAGCTTACCGGCAGGGAGGGAGACCCAGTACTTC. Translation: CASSLPAGRETQYF.

This clone was counted between two and nine times. The rearrangement joins TRBV5-6 to TRBJ2-5; D is perhaps TRBD2 (6 bases). Trimming shortened V by 4 bases and J by 5 bases, and 15 bases separated the two germline ends. CDR1 is SGHDT, CDR2 YYEEEE, per germline. The length of the CDR3 is 14 residues. The CDR3 nucleotides read TGTGCCAGCAGCCCGCTCGGGGGACTCGAGACCCAGTACTTC. This translates into CASSPLGGLETQYF.

This clone has just a few counts. The rearrangement uses TRBV2 and TRBJ2-2, with a tentative D call TRBD1 (7 bases). The CDR3 length is 15 residues. The V end lost 10 bases, the J end lost 5 bases, and 20 bases lay between the germline ends. Germline V gives CDR1 SNHLY, CDR2 FYNNEI. The CDR3 loop reads CATTRDRLDTGELFF. The CDR3 nucleotides read TGTGCCACCACCCGGGACAGACTAGATACCGGGGAGCTGTTTTTT.

V usage is TRBV25-1 and J usage is TRBJ2-1, with TRBD2 matching 11 bases. Per germline, CDR1 MGHDK and CDR2 SYGVNS. V gave up 6 bases and J gave up 4 bases; unmatched junction bases: 8. The CDR3 totals 16 residues. CDR3 in amino acids: CASSAPGLAVYNEQFF. CDR3 coding DNA: TGTGCCAGCAGCGCCCCGGGACTAGCGGTTTACAATGAGCAGTTCTTC.

The J gene is TRBJ1-2, the V gene TRBV29-1; 10 bases align to TRBD1. V lost 8 bases and J lost 8; bases outside the gene matches: 20. Per germline, CDR1 SQVTM and CDR2 ANQGSEA. CDR3 length: 16 amino acids. CDR3 nucleotide sequence: TGCAGCACCAGGGGTTCGGGGACAGGGGAACTCGGGGGCTACACCTTC. This translates into CSTRGSGTGELGGYTF.

This clone was detected only a few times. The chain combines TRBV29-1 with TRBJ2-3; D possibly corresponds to TRBD1 (5 bases). V was pared by 7 bases and J by 0 bases, with 14 bases between. The germline gives CDR1 SQVTM, CDR2 ANQGSEA. The CDR3 contains 14 residues. DNA of the CDR3: TGCAGCGCCATGGGGCCATATAGCACAGATACGCAGTATTTT. Translated, it gives CSAMGPYSTDTQYF.

This clone appeared a few times. The genes are TRBV18 and TRBJ2-2, with a tentative D call TRBD2 (6 bases). V lost 3 bases to trimming and J lost 5 bases, with 13 bases between them. The CDR3 is 15 residues long. The germline V gene encodes CDR1 KGHSH and CDR2 LQKENI. CDR3 sequence: CASSPPGTPTGELFF. Written as DNA, the CDR3 is TGTGCCAGCTCACCCCCCGGGACTCCTACCGGGGAGCTGTTTTTT.

This clone was observed a handful of times. CDR3 amino acids: CASSPGTSGRNEQFF. The CDR3 nucleotides read TGTGCCAGCAGTCCAGGGACTAGCGGGAGGAATGAGCAGTTCTTC. This sequence joins TRBV28 and TRBJ2-1; 15 bases map to TRBD2. J gave up 7 bases and V 5 bases, and 3 bases lay outside the gene matches. Germline V CDR1 and CDR2: MDHEN, SYDVKM. CDR3 length: 15 amino acids.

This clone was seen a handful of times. The chain is built from TRBV10-3 and TRBJ2-7; 9 bases agree with TRBD1. The germline V gene encodes CDR1 ENHRY and CDR2 SYGVKD. V gave up 9 bases and J gave up 1 base; unmatched junction bases: 7. The CDR3 has 14 amino acids. Here the CDR3 DNA reads TGTGCCATTGGAGCCGGACAGGGGTCCTACGAGCAGTACTTC. Amino acid sequence: CAIGAGQGSYEQYF.

The genes are TRBV11-2 and TRBJ2-1, with 12 bases matching TRBD2. Germline CDR1 and CDR2: SGHAT and FQNNGV. V shed 6 bases and J 0 bases; nucleotides not matched to a gene: 6. CDR3 length: 17 amino acids. The CDR3 coding sequence is TGTGCCAGCAGACTAGCGGGAGGCTTCAGCTCCTACAATGAGCAGTTCTTC. As protein: CASRLAGGFSSYNEQFF.

This chain connects TRBV12-5 to TRBJ1-1; D is ambiguous. The CDR3 length is 13 residues. Per germline, CDR1 LGHNT and CDR2 FRNRAP. V lost 2 bases, J lost 2 bases, and 6 bases lay in between. This CDR3 is CASGLRGNTEAFF. The DNA for the CDR3 is TGTGCTAGTGGTTTGCGGGGTAACACTGAAGCTTTCTTT. Full variable domain (outside the CDR3, taken from reference TRBV12-5 and TRBJ1-1): DARVTQTPRHKVTEMGQEVTMRCQPILGHNTVFWYRQTMMQGLELLAYFRNRAPLDDSGMPKDRFSAEMPDATLATLKIQPSEPRDSAVYFCASGLRGNTEAFFGQGTRLTVV.

The chain combines TRBV7-2 with TRBJ2-7; tentative D call: TRBD2 (6 bases). This CDR3 is 14 amino acids long. Per the germline V gene, CDR1 is SGHTA and CDR2 is FQGNSA. Between the trimmed V and J ends, which lost 4 bases and 6 bases, there was a span of 16 bases. The CDR3 sequence: CASSYYGEAAEQYF. For the CDR3, the DNA is TGTGCCAGCAGCTACTACGGGGAGGCAGCCGAGCAGTACTTC. The whole variable domain, filled in from reference TRBV7-2 and TRBJ2-7, reads GAGVSQSPSNKVTEKGKDVELRCDPISGHTALYWYRQSLGQGLEFLIYFQGNSAPDKSGLPSDRFSAERTGGSVSTLTIQRTQQEDSAVYLCASSYYGEAAEQYFGPGTRLTVT.

This clone was observed a few times. The gene calls are TRBV7-8 and TRBJ2-7; the D gene is possibly TRBD1 (5 bases). Germline V CDR1 and CDR2: SGHVS, FQNEAQ. The CDR3 consists of 15 residues. Between the trimmed V and J ends, which lost 3 bases and 6 bases, there was a span of 18 bases. The CDR3 sequence is CASSFDGLTAREQYF. CDR3 sequence (DNA): TGTGCCAGCAGCTTCGACGGCCTGACAGCCCGCGAGCAGTACTTC.

Notes on this clone: At one end, the junction sequence differs from germline, possibly due to a read error. J is TRBJ1-2 and V is TRBV2; TRBD1 agrees at 9 bases. The CDR3 spans 13 residues. CDR1 and CDR2 from the germline V gene are SNHLY and FYNNEI. The CDR3 spells CASSAGTGRIVAF. CDR3 coding DNA: TGTGCCAGCAGTGCCGGGACAGGGCGTATTGTCGCCTTC.

This clone has more than one count but fewer than ten. V usage is TRBV15 and J usage is TRBJ1-5, with D hard to call. Germline V gene sequence: CDR1 LNHNV, CDR2 YYDKDF (reference sequence). The CDR3 length is 12 residues. The germline V and J ends were trimmed by 2 bases and 11 bases, with 10 bases remaining between them. DNA for the CDR3: TGTGCCACCAGCAGATCCATGGGAGCCCAGCATTTT. It translates to CATSRSMGAQHF.

V is TRBV28 and J is TRBJ2-7; 11 nucleotides line up with TRBD2. Trimming took 4 bases from V and 6 from J; bases not matched to a gene: 8. Per germline, CDR1 MDHEN and CDR2 SYDVKM. The CDR3 extends over 15 amino acids. The CDR3 spells CASSWASGRLAEQYF. The CDR3, as DNA: TGTGCCAGCAGTTGGGCTAGCGGGAGGTTGGCCGAGCAGTACTTC.

In its sample, this clone was seen a few times. The rearrangement links TRBV21-1 to TRBJ2-1; the table's D call of TRBD1 was not tested on the DNA. TRBV21-1 is annotated as a pseudogene. The CDR3 has 15 amino acids. Here the CDR3 reads CASSKPRTGENEQFF. The DNA for the CDR3 is TGTGCCAGCAGCAAGCCAAGGACAGGGGAGAATGAGCAGTTCTTC.

This clone showed up just a few times. The chain employs TRBV29-1 and TRBJ1-2; D might be TRBD1 (5 bases). CDR3 size: 12 residues. V gave up 0 bases and J gave up 14 bases, with 16 bases separating them. CDR1 SQVTM and CDR2 ANQGSEA come from the germline V gene. The CDR3 DNA reads as TGCAGCGTTGAAGATCTATCCACCGGGGGGACCTTC. Amino acid sequence: CSVEDLSTGGTF.

This clone has more than one count but fewer than ten. V gene TRBV2 combines with J gene TRBJ2-1, with 10 bases aligning to TRBD2. Looked up from germline, CDR1 is SNHLY and CDR2 is FYNNEI. The CDR3 is 15 amino acids. V dropped 6 bases and J dropped 7; count of bases not matched to a gene: 9. CDR3: CASSVLAGKGNEQFF. Written as DNA, the CDR3 is TGTGCCAGCAGCGTACTAGCGGGGAAAGGGAATGAGCAGTTCTTC.

This clone was seen more than once but under ten times. The rearrangement uses TRBV11-2 and TRBJ1-3, with D uncertain. Trimming cost V 5 bases and J 0 bases, with 11 bases left between them. CDR1 is SGHAT and CDR2 is FQNNGV in the germline V gene. The CDR3 consists of 15 residues. The CDR3 bases are TGTGCCAGCAGCCCCGAGAGTTTCTCTGGAAACACCATATATTTT. This sequence encodes CASSPESFSGNTIYF.

The sample holds a few counts of this clone. The rearrangement uses TRBV7-8 and TRBJ2-2; D gene ambiguous. This CDR3 is 14 amino acids long. V dropped 1 base and J dropped 1 base, with 4 bases sitting between them. The germline V gene has CDR1 SGHVS and CDR2 FQNEAQ. The CDR3 DNA sequence: TGTGCCAGCAGCTTAGACAGGAACACCGGGGAGCTGTTTTTT. This encodes CASSLDRNTGELFF.

The V gene is TRBV11-2, the J gene TRBJ2-1, with 14 bases that match TRBD2. The CDR3 runs 18 residues. Germline trimming cut 5 bases from V and 9 bases from J; bases unmatched to any gene: 15. Germline assignment: CDR1 SGHAT and CDR2 FQNNGV. As DNA, the CDR3 is TGTGCCAGCAGCCCTGGACTAGCGGGAGGCCGGGCCCAGGGTGAGCAGTTCTTC. Translated: CASSPGLAGGRAQGEQFF.

V is TRBV2 and J is TRBJ2-5; D is unclear. CDR1 is SNHLY and CDR2 is FYNNEI in the germline V gene. This CDR3 spans 11 amino acids. V shed 7 bases and J shed 5 bases, with 8 bases lying between them. This chain's CDR3 is CASTEWETQYF. CDR3 in DNA: TGTGCCAGCACGGAGTGGGAGACCCAGTACTTC. The full variable domain, its missing parts supplied by reference TRBV2 and TRBJ2-5, is EPEVTQTPSHQVTQMGQEVILRCVPISNHLYFYWYRQILGQKVEFLVSFYNNEISEKSEIFDDQFSVERPDGSNFTLKIRSTKLEDSAMYFCASTEWETQYFGPGTRLLVL.